This T cell receptor beta chain was captured in a study of blood T cells in healthy people across ages. This clonotype was detected only a few times. The CDR3 is made up of 13 amino acids. Trimming removed 0 bases from V and 8 bases from J; junction bases left unmatched: 4. Per the germline V gene, CDR1 is DFQATT and CDR2 is SNEGSKA (reference sequence). The use of a sample-barcoded 5' primer and a J-beta primer mix characterized a second PCR of roughly 7 to 11 cycles. TCRdb re-analysed the 5' RACE reads in MiXCR, keeping a single row per CDR3 protein. The data show about 670,000 distinct CDR3 sequences, around 38% seen once.

This TCR was recovered from a man aged 80 or over in good health. The gene calls are TRBV20-1 and TRBJ2-4; 7 nucleotides line up with TRBD2. Sequenced: blood. Here the CDR3 reads CSARDPAGDIQYF. CDR3 nucleotides: TGCAGTGCTAGAGATCCGGCGGGGGACATTCAGTACTTC.